A single sample gave rise to the 4 T cell receptor beta chains below, sequenced in a study of Ad26.COV2.S vaccination and SARS-CoV-2 variants. Treatment: about 20 received Ad26.COV2.S at low or high dose, single or two shots; 5 received placebo; per-sample allocation not given. At day 63 after the first vaccine or placebo injection, samples were drawn. Generated by immunoSEQ multiplex PCR, the TCRdb table keeps only in-frame clones and is missing some. This table has about 280,000 clones, 80% to 90% appearing once. The sample was peripheral blood, taken in a trial of Ad26.COV2.S vaccine versus placebo. Receptor source: a person between 18 and 65 years old who received the Ad26.COV2.S COVID-19 vaccine or a placebo.

This clone was recorded a few times. This chain links TRBV2 with TRBJ2-7, with 9 nucleotides matching TRBD1. Germline V gene lookup returns CDR1 SNHLY and CDR2 FYNNEI. J was trimmed by 4 bases and V by 2 bases; bases with no gene match: 3. The CDR3 consists of 14 residues. CDR3 loop: CASSEWTGEYEQYF. CDR3 nucleotide sequence: TGTGCCAGCAGTGAATGGACAGGGGAGTACGAGCAGTACTTC.

The rearrangement joins TRBV30 to TRBJ1-4, with D unclear. V lost 0 bases to trimming and J lost 1 base, with 12 bases between them. The CDR3 runs to 16 residues. The germline V gene has CDR1 GTSNPN and CDR2 SVGIG (reference sequence). CDR3 sequence: CAWSVRSGETNEKLFF. CDR3 DNA sequence: TGTGCCTGGAGTGTACGGTCGGGAGAAACTAATGAAAAACTGTTTTTT.

This clone appeared a few times. This sequence joins TRBV4-1 and TRBJ2-7; D gene ambiguous. Germline V gene data show CDR1 as MGHRA and CDR2 as YSYEKL. The V and J ends lost 4 bases and 3 bases respectively, with 10 bases between them. This CDR3 region has 13 residues. The CDR3 DNA sequence: TGCGCCAGCAGCCCCTATATTTTCTACGAGCAGTACTTC. Its protein is CASSPYIFYEQYF.

The chain joins TRBV10-3 to TRBJ2-1, with 10 bases identical to TRBD2. The CDR3 is 15 residues long. J was trimmed by 8 bases and V by 6 bases; bases with no gene match: 10. CDR1 ENHRY and CDR2 SYGVKD come from the germline V gene. The CDR3 sequence: CAIRSGRARVDEQFF. DNA for the CDR3: TGTGCCATCAGGAGCGGGAGGGCCAGGGTAGATGAGCAGTTCTTC.